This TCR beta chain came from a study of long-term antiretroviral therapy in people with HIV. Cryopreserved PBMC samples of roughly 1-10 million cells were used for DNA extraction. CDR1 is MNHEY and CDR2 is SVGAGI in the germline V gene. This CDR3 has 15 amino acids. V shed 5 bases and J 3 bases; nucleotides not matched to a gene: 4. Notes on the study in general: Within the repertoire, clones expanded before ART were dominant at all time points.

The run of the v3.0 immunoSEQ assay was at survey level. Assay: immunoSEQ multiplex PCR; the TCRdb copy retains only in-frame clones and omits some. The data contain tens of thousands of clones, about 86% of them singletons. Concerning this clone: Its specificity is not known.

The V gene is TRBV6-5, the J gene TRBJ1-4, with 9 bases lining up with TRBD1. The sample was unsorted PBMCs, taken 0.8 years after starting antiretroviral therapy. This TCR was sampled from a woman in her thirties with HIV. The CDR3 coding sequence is TGTGCCAGCAGTCACCGGACAGGGGCTAATGAAAAACTGTTTTTT. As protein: CASSHRTGANEKLFF.